This record looks at one TCR beta chain sequence and its context. TCRdb keeps only in-frame clones here, not all; method: immunoSEQ multiplex PCR. The top ten hold about 16% of the sample, which has 95,000 or so clones, approximately 90% seen once. The CDR3 covers 11 residues. Germline V CDR1 and CDR2: SGHRS, YFSETQ. The germline V and J ends were trimmed by 4 bases and 8 bases, with 9 bases remaining between them. This specimen belongs to a study of graft-versus-host responses after intestinal transplantation. Study summary: Induction with anti-thymocyte globulin, then tacrolimus and steroids for around three years, was given to all recipients.

This TCR derives from a human patient who received an intestinal transplant, so some T cells may come from the graft donor. The rearrangement joins TRBV5-1 to TRBJ1-1; a weak D match, TRBD1 (6 bases). This sample comprised PBMCs, obtained about 440 days after intestinal transplant. CDR3 DNA: TGCGCCAGCAGCGCCGGGACAGAAGCTTTCTTT. Translating it yields CASSAGTEAFF.